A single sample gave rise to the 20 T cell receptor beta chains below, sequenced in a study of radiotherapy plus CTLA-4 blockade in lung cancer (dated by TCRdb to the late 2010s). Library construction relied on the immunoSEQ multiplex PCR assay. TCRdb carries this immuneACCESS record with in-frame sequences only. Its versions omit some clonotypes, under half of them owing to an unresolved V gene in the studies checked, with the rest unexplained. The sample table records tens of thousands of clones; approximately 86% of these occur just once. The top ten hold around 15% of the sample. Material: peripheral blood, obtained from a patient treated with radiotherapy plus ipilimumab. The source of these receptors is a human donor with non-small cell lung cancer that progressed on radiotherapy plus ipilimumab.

CDR3 residues: CASRRDPRGGYTF. The CDR3 nucleotides are TGTGCCAGCAGGCGGGACCCCCGAGGCGGCTACACCTTC. This chain connects TRBV27 to TRBJ1-2; D might be TRBD1 (5 bases). CDR3 size: 13 residues. Germline V CDR1 and CDR2: MNHEY, SMNVEV (reference sequence). Trimming pared 6 bases from V and 8 bases from J, leaving 16 bases between.

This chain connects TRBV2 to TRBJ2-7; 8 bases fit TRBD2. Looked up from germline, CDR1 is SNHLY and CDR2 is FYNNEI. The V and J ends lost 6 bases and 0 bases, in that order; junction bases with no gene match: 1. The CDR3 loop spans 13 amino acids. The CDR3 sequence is CASSGGASYEQYF. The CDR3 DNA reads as TGTGCCAGCAGCGGGGGGGCCTCCTACGAGCAGTACTTC.

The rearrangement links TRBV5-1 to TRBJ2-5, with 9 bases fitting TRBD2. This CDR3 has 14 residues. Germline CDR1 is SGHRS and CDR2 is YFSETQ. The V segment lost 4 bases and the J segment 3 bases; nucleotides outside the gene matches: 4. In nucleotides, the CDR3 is TGCGCCAGCAGCCCGGGACTAGCTGAAGAGACCCAGTACTTC. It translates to CASSPGLAEETQYF. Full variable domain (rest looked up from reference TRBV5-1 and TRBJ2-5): KAGVTQTPRYLIKTRGQQVTLSCSPISGHRSVSWYQQTPGQGLQFLFEYFSETQRNKGNFPGRFSGRQFSNSRSEMNVSTLELGDSALYLCASSPGLAEETQYFGPGTRLLVL.

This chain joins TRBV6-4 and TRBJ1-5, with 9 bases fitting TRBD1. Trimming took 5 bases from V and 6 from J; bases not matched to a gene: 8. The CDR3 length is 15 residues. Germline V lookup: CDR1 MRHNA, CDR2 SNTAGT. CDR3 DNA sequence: TGTGCCAGCAGTCCCACAGGGGGCCAGGGTCAGCCCCAGCATTTT. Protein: CASSPTGGQGQPQHF.

The CDR3 nucleotides are TGTGCCAGCAGCTTTAGTCAACTAGCGGGTACAGATACGCAGTATTTT. It translates to CASSFSQLAGTDTQYF. This chain joins TRBV7-2 and TRBJ2-3; the match to TRBD2 covers 9 bases. This CDR3 region has 16 residues. The germline V gene encodes CDR1 SGHTA and CDR2 FQGNSA. J lost 3 bases, V lost 3 bases, and 7 bases had no gene match.

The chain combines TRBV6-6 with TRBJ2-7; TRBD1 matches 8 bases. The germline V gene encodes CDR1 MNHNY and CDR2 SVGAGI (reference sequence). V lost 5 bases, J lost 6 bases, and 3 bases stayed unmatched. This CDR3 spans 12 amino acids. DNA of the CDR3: TGTGCCAGCAGTCGGACAGGGACCGAGCAGTACTTC. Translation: CASSRTGTEQYF.

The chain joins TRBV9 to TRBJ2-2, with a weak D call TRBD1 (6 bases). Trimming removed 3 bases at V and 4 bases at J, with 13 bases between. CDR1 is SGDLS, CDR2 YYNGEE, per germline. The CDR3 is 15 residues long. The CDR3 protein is CASSGLQGRTGELFF. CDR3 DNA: TGTGCCAGCAGCGGACTACAGGGTCGCACCGGGGAGCTGTTTTTT. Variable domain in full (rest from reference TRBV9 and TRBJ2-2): DSGVTQTPKHLITATGQRVTLRCSPRSGDLSVYWYQQSLDQGLQFLIQYYNGEERAKGNILERFSAQQFPDLHSELNLSSLELGDSALYFCASSGLQGRTGELFFGEGSRLTVL.

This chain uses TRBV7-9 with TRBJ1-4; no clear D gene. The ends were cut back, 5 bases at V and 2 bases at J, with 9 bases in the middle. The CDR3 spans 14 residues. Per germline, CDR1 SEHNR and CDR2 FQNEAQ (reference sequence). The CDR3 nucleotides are TGTGCCAGCAGCCCGCCGTTGACTAATGAAAAACTGTTTTTT. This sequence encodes CASSPPLTNEKLFF.

The CDR3 nucleotides are TGTGCCAGCTCACCCTCCGGGACAGCTGAGCAGTACTTC. Its translation is CASSPSGTAEQYF. The chain uses TRBV18 and TRBJ2-7; TRBD1 agrees at 7 bases. From germline, CDR1 is KGHSH and CDR2 LQKENI. The CDR3 is made up of 13 amino acids. V was pared by 3 bases and J by 7 bases, with 6 bases of the junction left unmatched. Full variable domain (missing parts from reference TRBV18 and TRBJ2-7): NAGVMQNPRHLVRRRGQEARLRCSPMKGHSHVYWYRQLPEEGLKFMVYLQKENIIDESGMPKERFSAEFPKEGPSILRIQQVVRGDSAAYFCASSPSGTAEQYFGPGTRLTVT.

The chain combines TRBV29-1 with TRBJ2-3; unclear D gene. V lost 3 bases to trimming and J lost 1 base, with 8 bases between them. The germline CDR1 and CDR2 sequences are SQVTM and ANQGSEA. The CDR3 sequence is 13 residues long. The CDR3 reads CSVEGIGTDTQYF. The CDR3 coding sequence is TGCAGCGTTGAGGGGATTGGCACAGATACGCAGTATTTT.

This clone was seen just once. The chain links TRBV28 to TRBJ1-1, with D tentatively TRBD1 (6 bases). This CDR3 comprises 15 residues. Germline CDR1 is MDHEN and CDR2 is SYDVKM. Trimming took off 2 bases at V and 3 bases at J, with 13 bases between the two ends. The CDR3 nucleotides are TGTGCCAGCAGTTTAGGGGGGCGCTTGGACACTGAAGCTTTCTTT. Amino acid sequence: CASSLGGRLDTEAFF.

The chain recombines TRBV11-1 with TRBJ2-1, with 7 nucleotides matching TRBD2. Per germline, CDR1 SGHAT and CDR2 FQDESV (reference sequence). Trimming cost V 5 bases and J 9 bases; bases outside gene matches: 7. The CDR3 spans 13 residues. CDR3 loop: CASSPPGGTEQFF. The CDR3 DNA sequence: TGTGCCAGCAGCCCACCGGGAGGTACTGAGCAGTTCTTC.

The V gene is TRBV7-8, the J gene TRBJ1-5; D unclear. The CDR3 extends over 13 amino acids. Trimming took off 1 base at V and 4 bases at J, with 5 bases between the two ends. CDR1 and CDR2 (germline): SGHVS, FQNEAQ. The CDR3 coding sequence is TGTGCCAGCAGCTTAGTGGAGAATCAGCCCCAGCATTTT. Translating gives CASSLVENQPQHF.

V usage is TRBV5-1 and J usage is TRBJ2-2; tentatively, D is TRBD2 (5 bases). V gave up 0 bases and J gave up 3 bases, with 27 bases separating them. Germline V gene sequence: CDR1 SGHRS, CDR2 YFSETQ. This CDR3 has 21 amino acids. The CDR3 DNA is TGCGCCAGCAGCTTGGTAGGTGTGGCTAGGTGGAGGCAGGACCACACCGGGGAGCTGTTTTTT. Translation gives CASSLVGVARWRQDHTGELFF.

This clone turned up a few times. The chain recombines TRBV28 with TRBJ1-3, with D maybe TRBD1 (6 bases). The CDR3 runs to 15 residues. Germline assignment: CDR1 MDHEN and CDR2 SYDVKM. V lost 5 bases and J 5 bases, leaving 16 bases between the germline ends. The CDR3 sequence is CASSPGGAGRNTIYF. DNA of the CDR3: TGTGCCAGCAGTCCTGGGGGGGCAGGCCGAAACACCATATATTTT.

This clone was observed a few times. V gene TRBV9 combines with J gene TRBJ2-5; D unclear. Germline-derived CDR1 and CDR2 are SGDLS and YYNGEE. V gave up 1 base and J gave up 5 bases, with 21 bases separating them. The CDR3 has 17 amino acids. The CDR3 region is CASSVRSGATEVETQYF. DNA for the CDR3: TGTGCCAGCAGCGTAAGGTCTGGAGCAACCGAGGTGGAGACCCAGTACTTC.

CDR3 residues: CASSTGEYGYTF. The CDR3 DNA is TGTGCCAGTAGTACAGGGGAGTATGGCTACACCTTC. This chain joins TRBV19 and TRBJ1-2, with TRBD1 as a possible D gene (6 bases). The length of the CDR3 is 12 residues. Trimming stripped 4 bases from V and 5 bases from J, with 8 bases between. Looked up from germline, CDR1 is LNHDA and CDR2 is SQIVND (reference sequence).

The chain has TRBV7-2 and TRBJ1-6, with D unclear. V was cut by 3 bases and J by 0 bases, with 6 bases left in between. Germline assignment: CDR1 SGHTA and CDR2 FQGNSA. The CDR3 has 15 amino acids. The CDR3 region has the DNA TGTGCCAGCAGCTTGCCCTCCTCCTATAATTCACCCCTCCACTTT. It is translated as CASSLPSSYNSPLHF.

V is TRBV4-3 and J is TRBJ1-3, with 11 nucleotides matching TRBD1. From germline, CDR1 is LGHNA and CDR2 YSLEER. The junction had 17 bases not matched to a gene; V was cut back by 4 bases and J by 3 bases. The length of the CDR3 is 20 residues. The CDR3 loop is CASSRATGTGGVRSGNTIYF. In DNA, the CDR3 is TGCGCCAGCAGCCGAGCAACCGGGACAGGGGGTGTGAGGAGTGGAAACACCATATATTTT.

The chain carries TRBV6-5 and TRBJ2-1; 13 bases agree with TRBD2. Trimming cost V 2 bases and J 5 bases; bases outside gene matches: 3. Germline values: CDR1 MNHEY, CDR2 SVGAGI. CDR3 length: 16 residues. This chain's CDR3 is CASSYRGTSGNNEQFF. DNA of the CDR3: TGTGCCAGCAGTTACCGCGGGACTAGCGGGAACAATGAGCAGTTCTTC.